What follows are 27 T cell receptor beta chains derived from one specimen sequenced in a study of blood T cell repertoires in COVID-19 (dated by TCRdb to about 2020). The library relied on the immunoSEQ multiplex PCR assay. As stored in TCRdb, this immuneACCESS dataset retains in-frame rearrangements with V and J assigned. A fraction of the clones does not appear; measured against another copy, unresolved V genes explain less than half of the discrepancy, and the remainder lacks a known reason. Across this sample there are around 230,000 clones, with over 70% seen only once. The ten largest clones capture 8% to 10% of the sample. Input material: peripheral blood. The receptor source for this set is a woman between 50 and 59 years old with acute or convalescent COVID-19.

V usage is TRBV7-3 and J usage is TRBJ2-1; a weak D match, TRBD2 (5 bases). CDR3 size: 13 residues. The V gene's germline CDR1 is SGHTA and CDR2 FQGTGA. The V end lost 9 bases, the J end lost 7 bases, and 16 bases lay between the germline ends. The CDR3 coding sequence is TGTGCCAGTTCTGGCAAACCGGGGAATGAGCAGTTCTTC. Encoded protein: CASSGKPGNEQFF.

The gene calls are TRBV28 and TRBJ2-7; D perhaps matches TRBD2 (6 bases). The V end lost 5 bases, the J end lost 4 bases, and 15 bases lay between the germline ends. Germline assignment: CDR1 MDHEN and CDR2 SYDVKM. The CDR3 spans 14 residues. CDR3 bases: TGTGCCAGCAGTACGACTAGAACCGTGTACGAGCAGTACTTC. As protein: CASSTTRTVYEQYF. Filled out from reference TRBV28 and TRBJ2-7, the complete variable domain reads DVKVTQSSRYLVKRTGEKVFLECVQDMDHENMFWYRQDPGLGLRLIYFSYDVKMKEKGDIPEGYSVSREKKERFSLILESASTNQTSMYLCASSTTRTVYEQYFGPGTRLTVT.

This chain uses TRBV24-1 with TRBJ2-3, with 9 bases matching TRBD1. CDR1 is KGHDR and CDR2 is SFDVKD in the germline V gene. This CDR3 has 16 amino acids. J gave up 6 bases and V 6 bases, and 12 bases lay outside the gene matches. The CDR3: CATSPNPGQGVDTQYF. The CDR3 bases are TGTGCCACCAGTCCAAACCCGGGACAGGGAGTTGATACGCAGTATTTT.

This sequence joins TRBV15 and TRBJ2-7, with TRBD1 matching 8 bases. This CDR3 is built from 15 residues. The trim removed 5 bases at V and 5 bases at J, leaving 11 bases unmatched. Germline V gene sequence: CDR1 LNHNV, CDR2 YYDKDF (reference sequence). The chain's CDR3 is CATSPGGQGAHEQYF. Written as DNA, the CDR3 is TGTGCCACCAGCCCAGGTGGACAGGGTGCCCACGAGCAGTACTTC.

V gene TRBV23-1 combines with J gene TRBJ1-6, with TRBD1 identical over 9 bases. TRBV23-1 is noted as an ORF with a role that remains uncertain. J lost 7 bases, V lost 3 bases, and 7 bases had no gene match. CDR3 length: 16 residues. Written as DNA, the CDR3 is TGCGCCAGCAGTCAGTGGGACAGGGTAGAGAATTCACCCCTCCACTTT. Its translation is CASSQWDRVENSPLHF.

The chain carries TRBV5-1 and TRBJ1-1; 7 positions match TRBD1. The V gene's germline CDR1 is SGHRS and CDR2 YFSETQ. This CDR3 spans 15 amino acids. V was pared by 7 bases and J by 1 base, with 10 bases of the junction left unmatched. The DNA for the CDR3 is TGCGCCAGCCAAAGGGACAGCCTAGGGAACACTGAAGCTTTCTTT. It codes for CASQRDSLGNTEAFF.

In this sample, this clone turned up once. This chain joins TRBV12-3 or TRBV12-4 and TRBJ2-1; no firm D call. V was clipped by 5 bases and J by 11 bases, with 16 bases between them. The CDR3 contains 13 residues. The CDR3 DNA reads TGTGCCAGCAGTCCTCTCGACAACCTAAAGCAGTTCTTC. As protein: CASSPLDNLKQFF.

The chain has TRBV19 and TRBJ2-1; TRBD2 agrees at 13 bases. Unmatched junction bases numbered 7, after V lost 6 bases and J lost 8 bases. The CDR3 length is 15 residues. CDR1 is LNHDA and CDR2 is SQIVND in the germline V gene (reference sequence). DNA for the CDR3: TGTGCCAGTAGGTTTGGACTAGCGGGAGTGGATGAGCAGTTCTTC. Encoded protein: CASRFGLAGVDEQFF.

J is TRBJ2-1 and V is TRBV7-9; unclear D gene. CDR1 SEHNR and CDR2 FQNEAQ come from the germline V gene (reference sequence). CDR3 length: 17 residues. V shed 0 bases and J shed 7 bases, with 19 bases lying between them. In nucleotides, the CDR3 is TGTGCCAGCAGCTTAGCCCTGGTTCGTGGCCCCCAGAATGAGCAGTTCTTC. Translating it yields CASSLALVRGPQNEQFF.

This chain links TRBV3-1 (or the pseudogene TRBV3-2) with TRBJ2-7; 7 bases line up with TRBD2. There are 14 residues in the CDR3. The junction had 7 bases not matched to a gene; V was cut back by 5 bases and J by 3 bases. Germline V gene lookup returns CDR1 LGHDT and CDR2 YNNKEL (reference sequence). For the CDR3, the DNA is TGTGCCAGCAGCGCGGGAGCTGCCGTCTACGAGCAGTACTTC. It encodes CASSAGAAVYEQYF.

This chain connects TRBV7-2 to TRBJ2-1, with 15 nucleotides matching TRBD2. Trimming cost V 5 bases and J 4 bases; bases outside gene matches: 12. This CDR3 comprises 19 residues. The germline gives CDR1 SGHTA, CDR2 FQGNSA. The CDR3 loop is CASSLTGTSGRNRYNEQFF. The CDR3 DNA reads TGTGCCAGCAGCCTCACCGGGACTAGCGGGAGGAACCGTTACAATGAGCAGTTCTTC.

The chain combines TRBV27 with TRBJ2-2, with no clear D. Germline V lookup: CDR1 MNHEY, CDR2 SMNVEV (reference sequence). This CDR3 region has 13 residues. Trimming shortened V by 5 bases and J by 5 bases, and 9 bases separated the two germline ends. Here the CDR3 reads CASSPEVTGELFF. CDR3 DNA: TGTGCCAGCAGTCCAGAGGTTACCGGGGAGCTGTTTTTT.

The CDR3 here is CASSFRDIPYEQYF. The DNA of the CDR3 is TGTGCCAGCAGCTTCCGGGACATACCCTACGAGCAGTACTTC. The rearrangement uses TRBV11-2 and TRBJ2-7, with D possibly matching TRBD1 (6 bases). This CDR3 comprises 14 residues. V lost 3 bases to trimming and J lost 2 bases, with 11 bases between them. Per the germline V gene, CDR1 is SGHAT and CDR2 is FQNNGV.

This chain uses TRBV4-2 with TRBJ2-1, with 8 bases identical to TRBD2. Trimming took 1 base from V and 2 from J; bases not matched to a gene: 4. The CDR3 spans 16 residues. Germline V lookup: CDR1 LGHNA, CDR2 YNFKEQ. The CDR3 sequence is CASSQATGLAYNEQFF. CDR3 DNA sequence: TGTGCCAGCAGCCAAGCGACGGGACTAGCCTACAATGAGCAGTTCTTC.

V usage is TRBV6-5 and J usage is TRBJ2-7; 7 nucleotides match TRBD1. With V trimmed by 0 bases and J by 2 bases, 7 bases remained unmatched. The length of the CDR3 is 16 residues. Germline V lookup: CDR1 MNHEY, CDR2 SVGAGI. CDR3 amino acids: CASSYSDREPTYEQYF. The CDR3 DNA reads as TGTGCCAGCAGTTACTCAGACAGGGAACCTACCTACGAGCAGTACTTC.

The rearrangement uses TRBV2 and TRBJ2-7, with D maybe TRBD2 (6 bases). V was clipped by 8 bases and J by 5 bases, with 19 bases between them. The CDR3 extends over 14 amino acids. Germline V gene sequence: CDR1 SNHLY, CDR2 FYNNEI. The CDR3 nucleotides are TGTGCCAGCTCCGATGGGGACTCTGTCCACGAGCAGTACTTC. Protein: CASSDGDSVHEQYF.

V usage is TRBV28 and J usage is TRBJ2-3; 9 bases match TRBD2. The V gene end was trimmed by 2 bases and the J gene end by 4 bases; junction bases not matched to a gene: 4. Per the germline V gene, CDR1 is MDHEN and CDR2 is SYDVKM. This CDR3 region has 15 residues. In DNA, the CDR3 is TGTGCCAGCAGTTTACTAGCGGGAATGGCAGATACGCAGTATTTT. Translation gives CASSLLAGMADTQYF.

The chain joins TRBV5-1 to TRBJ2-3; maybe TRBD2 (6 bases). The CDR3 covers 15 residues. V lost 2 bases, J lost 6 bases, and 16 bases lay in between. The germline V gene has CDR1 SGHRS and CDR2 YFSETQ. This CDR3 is CASSFLAGKSDTQYF. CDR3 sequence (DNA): TGCGCCAGCAGCTTTCTTGCGGGAAAAAGCGATACGCAGTATTTT.

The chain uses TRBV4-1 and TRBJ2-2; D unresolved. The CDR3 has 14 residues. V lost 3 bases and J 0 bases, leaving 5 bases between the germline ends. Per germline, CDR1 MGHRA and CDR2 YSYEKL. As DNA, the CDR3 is TGCGCCAGCAGCCACAGCGCGAACACCGGGGAGCTGTTTTTT. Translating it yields CASSHSANTGELFF.

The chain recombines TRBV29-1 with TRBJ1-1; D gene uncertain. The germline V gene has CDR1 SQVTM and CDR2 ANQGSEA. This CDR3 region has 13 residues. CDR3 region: CTTTVASNTEAFF. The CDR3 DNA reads TGCACCACGACGGTAGCTAGCAACACTGAAGCTTTCTTT.

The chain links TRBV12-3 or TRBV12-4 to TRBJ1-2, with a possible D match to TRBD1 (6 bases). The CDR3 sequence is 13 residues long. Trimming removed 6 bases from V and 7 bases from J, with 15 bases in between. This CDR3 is CASSPGIRGGYTF. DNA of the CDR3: TGTGCCAGCAGCCCCGGAATCAGGGGTGGCTACACCTTC.

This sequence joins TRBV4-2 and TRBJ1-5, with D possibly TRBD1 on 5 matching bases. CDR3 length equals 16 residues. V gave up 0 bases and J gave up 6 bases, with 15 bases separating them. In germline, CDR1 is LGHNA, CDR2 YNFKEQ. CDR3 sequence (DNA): TGTGCCAGCAGCCAAGATTTAGGGCAGGGTAGTCAGCCCCAGCATTTT. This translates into CASSQDLGQGSQPQHF.

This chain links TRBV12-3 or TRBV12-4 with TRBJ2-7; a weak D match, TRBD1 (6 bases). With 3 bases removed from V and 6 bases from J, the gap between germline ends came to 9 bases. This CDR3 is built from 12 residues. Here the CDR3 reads CASSFRGSEQYF. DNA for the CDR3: TGTGCCAGCAGTTTTAGGGGGTCCGAGCAGTACTTC.

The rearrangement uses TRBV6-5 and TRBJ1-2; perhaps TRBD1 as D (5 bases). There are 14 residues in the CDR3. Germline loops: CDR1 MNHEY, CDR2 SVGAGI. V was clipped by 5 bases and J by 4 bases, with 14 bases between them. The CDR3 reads CASSPDPGLYGYTF. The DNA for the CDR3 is TGTGCCAGCAGTCCTGATCCGGGACTCTATGGCTACACCTTC.

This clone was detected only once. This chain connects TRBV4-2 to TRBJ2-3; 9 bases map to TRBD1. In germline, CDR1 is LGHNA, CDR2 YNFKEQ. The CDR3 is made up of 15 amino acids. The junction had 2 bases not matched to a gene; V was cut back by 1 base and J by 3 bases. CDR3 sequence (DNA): TGTGCCAGCAGCCAAGGAGGACAGGGGACAGATACGCAGTATTTT. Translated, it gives CASSQGGQGTDTQYF.

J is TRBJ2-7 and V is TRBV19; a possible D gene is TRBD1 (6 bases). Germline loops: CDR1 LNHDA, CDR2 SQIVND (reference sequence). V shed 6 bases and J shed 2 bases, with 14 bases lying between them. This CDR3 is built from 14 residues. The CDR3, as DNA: TGTGCCAGTAGAAGGGGACACACGACCTACGAGCAGTACTTC. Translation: CASRRGHTTYEQYF.

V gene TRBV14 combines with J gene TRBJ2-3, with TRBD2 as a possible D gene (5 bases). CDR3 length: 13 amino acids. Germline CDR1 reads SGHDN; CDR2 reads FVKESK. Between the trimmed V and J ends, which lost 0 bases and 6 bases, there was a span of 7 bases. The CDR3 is CASSQDRGDTQYF. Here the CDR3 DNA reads TGTGCCAGCAGCCAAGATCGAGGGGATACGCAGTATTTT. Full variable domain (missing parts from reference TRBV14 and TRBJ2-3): EAGVTQFPSHSVIEKGQTVTLRCDPISGHDNLYWYRRVMGKEIKFLLHFVKESKQDESGMPNNRFLAERTGGTYSTLKVQPAELEDSGVYFCASSQDRGDTQYFGPGTRLTVL.